These 21 T cell receptor beta chains originate from one sample sequenced in a study of cytomegalovirus exposure and HLA in healthy donors. Primers included in the PCR were 60 Vbeta and 13 Jbeta primers. Sequencing was performed with immunoSEQ multiplex PCR; in TCRdb, only in-frame clones are kept and a portion is missing. The repertoire includes about 200,000 clones, roughly 86% of them detected once, and 3.4% sits in the top ten. The sequenced sample consisted of PBMCs. These receptors were collected from a man aged 35 to 55 in good health and CMV-seropositive.

V is TRBV6-4 and J is TRBJ2-3; 11 bases map to TRBD2. The CDR3 is 15 amino acids. Germline V lookup: CDR1 MRHNA, CDR2 SNTAGT. The trim removed 6 bases at V and 5 bases at J, leaving 7 bases unmatched. The CDR3 DNA is TGTGCCAGCAGATTTAGCGGGAGGGCCGTAGATACGCAGTATTTT. Encoded protein: CASRFSGRAVDTQYF.

The gene calls are TRBV5-6 and TRBJ1-5; TRBD1 matches 7 bases. Germline values: CDR1 SGHDT, CDR2 YYEEEE. V dropped 3 bases and J dropped 5; count of bases not matched to a gene: 8. There are 15 residues in the CDR3. The CDR3 is CASSSTGTVDQPQHF. In nucleotides, the CDR3 is TGTGCCAGCAGCTCGACCGGGACAGTCGATCAGCCCCAGCATTTT.

V is TRBV6-1 and J is TRBJ2-7, with D possibly being TRBD1 (6 bases). The V gene lost 5 bases and the J gene lost 4 bases, with 12 bases spanning the gap. Germline lookup yields CDR1 MNHNS and CDR2 SASEGT. This CDR3 is built from 13 residues. CDR3 in amino acids: CASSPDRVYEQYF. For the CDR3, the DNA is TGTGCCAGCAGTCCGGACAGAGTGTACGAGCAGTACTTC.

In DNA form, the CDR3 reads TGTGCCATCAGTCCACAGGGGACAGGGCCCTACGAGCAGTACTTC. Its protein is CAISPQGTGPYEQYF. V is TRBV10-3 and J is TRBJ2-7; TRBD1 aligns across 9 bases. This CDR3 is 15 amino acids long. The germline gives CDR1 ENHRY, CDR2 SYGVKD. With V trimmed by 5 bases and J by 2 bases, 7 bases remained unmatched.

This clone was picked up one time. The V call is TRBV15, the J call TRBJ2-5; TRBD2 matches 9 bases. Germline CDR1 and CDR2: LNHNV and YYDKDF (reference sequence). The CDR3 runs 16 residues. The V and J ends lost 0 bases and 4 bases, in that order; junction bases with no gene match: 6. This chain's CDR3 is CATSRDRGRAGETQYF. CDR3 bases: TGTGCCACCAGCAGAGATCGCGGGAGGGCCGGAGAGACCCAGTACTTC.

The V call is TRBV19, the J call TRBJ2-7; 12 bases fit TRBD2. The CDR3 runs 14 residues. The V gene's germline CDR1 is LNHDA and CDR2 SQIVND (reference sequence). V lost 8 bases, J lost 2 bases, and 4 bases stayed unmatched. The CDR3 sequence is CASQLAGGTYEQYF. CDR3 coding DNA: TGTGCCAGTCAACTAGCGGGAGGAACCTACGAGCAGTACTTC.

The chain couples TRBV28 to TRBJ1-1, with D possibly being TRBD1 (6 bases). V lost 8 bases, J lost 7 bases, and 14 bases lay in between. The V gene's germline CDR1 is MDHEN and CDR2 SYDVKM. The CDR3 contains 12 residues. The CDR3 bases are TGTGCCAGCCCAGGGGTAGGGGGTGAAGCTTTCTTT. Residues: CASPGVGGEAFF.

This clone was detected once. The V and J genes are TRBV7-2 and TRBJ2-1, with 7 nucleotides matching TRBD2. There are 15 residues in the CDR3. The germline V gene encodes CDR1 SGHTA and CDR2 FQGNSA. V lost 5 bases, J lost 2 bases, and 6 bases stayed unmatched. The CDR3, as DNA: TGTGCCAGCAGCCCCAGCGGGACCCCCTACAATGAGCAGTTCTTC. Protein: CASSPSGTPYNEQFF.

The chain recombines TRBV28 with TRBJ1-3; no firm D call. Germline V CDR1 and CDR2: MDHEN, SYDVKM. The V and J ends lost 7 bases and 5 bases respectively, with 12 bases between them. The CDR3 spans 13 residues. The CDR3 region is CASNIRSRNTIYF. The CDR3 DNA sequence: TGTGCCAGCAATATCCGCAGTCGAAACACCATATATTTT. Full variable domain (rest looked up from reference TRBV28 and TRBJ1-3): DVKVTQSSRYLVKRTGEKVFLECVQDMDHENMFWYRQDPGLGLRLIYFSYDVKMKEKGDIPEGYSVSREKKERFSLILESASTNQTSMYLCASNIRSRNTIYFGEGSWLTVV.

Only one count was recorded for this clone. The J gene is TRBJ1-1, the V gene TRBV18; 11 nucleotides match TRBD1. Germline values: CDR1 KGHSH, CDR2 LQKENI. This CDR3 region has 12 residues. Trimming took 4 bases from V and 10 from J; bases not matched to a gene: 2. Here the CDR3 DNA reads TGTGCCAGCTCACGGGACAGGGGGTCAGCTTTCTTT. Its protein product is CASSRDRGSAFF.

This chain connects TRBV7-9 to TRBJ2-2; D may be TRBD1 (6 bases). CDR3 length: 16 amino acids. The V and J ends lost 4 bases and 13 bases respectively, with 25 bases between them. The germline V gene has CDR1 SEHNR and CDR2 FQNEAQ (reference sequence). The chain's CDR3 is CASSSPGGRGPGRLFF. CDR3 nucleotide sequence: TGTGCCAGCAGCTCCCCGGGCGGCAGGGGCCCGGGGAGGCTGTTTTTT.

The chain recombines TRBV5-1 with TRBJ1-4; 8 positions match TRBD1. The CDR3 is 14 amino acids. The trim removed 4 bases at V and 8 bases at J, leaving 7 bases unmatched. Germline values: CDR1 SGHRS, CDR2 YFSETQ. The CDR3 reads CASSPDRAREKLFF. Here the CDR3 DNA reads TGCGCCAGCAGCCCGGACAGGGCGAGGGAAAAACTGTTTTTT.

This chain connects TRBV6-6 to TRBJ2-5; 9 nucleotides line up with TRBD1. Germline CDR1 reads MNHNY; CDR2 reads SVGAGI (reference sequence). The CDR3 contains 14 residues. V was clipped by 4 bases and J by 11 bases; unmatched bases: 11. The CDR3 DNA is TGTGCCAGCAGTTCGCCGGGACAGGGCTTTGAGCAGTACTTC. Its translation is CASSSPGQGFEQYF.

The chain employs TRBV13 and TRBJ1-2, with 9 bases lining up with TRBD1. Per germline, CDR1 PRHDT and CDR2 FYEKMQ (reference sequence). Germline trimming cut 0 bases from V and 6 bases from J; bases unmatched to any gene: 5. The CDR3 loop spans 15 amino acids. Here the CDR3 DNA reads TGTGCCAGCAGCTTAGGACAGGGGGCCGGGGATGGCTACACCTTC. Translating gives CASSLGQGAGDGYTF.

The V and J genes are TRBV7-8 and TRBJ1-2; no definite D call. The V and J ends lost 2 bases and 2 bases respectively, with 6 bases between them. Germline V gene sequence: CDR1 SGHVS, CDR2 FQNEAQ. The CDR3 is made up of 13 amino acids. The CDR3 DNA sequence: TGTGCCAGCAGCTTAACAGCAAACTATGGCTACACCTTC. Translating it yields CASSLTANYGYTF.

The V gene is TRBV4-1, the J gene TRBJ2-7; the match to TRBD1 covers 9 bases. The CDR3 is made up of 14 amino acids. J was trimmed by 3 bases and V by 3 bases; bases with no gene match: 3. The germline V gene has CDR1 MGHRA and CDR2 YSYEKL. The CDR3, as DNA: TGCGCCAGCAGCCAGGGGACAGGGCACTACGAGCAGTACTTC. It translates to CASSQGTGHYEQYF.

The chain joins TRBV27 to TRBJ2-5, with 10 bases lining up with TRBD2. With 5 bases clipped from V and 2 bases from J, the junction kept 20 bases outside the gene matches. The CDR3 contains 20 residues. The V gene's germline CDR1 is MNHEY and CDR2 SMNVEV (reference sequence). For the CDR3, the DNA is TGTGCCAGCAGTAAGATACAGGGGGTTGGACTAGCGGTTCCTCAAGAGACCCAGTACTTC. It translates to CASSKIQGVGLAVPQETQYF.

V gene TRBV28 combines with J gene TRBJ2-7; 12 nucleotides align to TRBD2. With 3 bases clipped from V and 12 bases from J, the junction kept 6 bases outside the gene matches. CDR3 length: 13 residues. Germline assignment: CDR1 MDHEN and CDR2 SYDVKM. The DNA for the CDR3 is TGTGCCAGCAGTTTGTCTAGCGGGAGGGCCACGTACTTC. Amino acid sequence: CASSLSSGRATYF.

V usage is TRBV28 and J usage is TRBJ1-5, with 8 bases aligning to TRBD1. Trimming cost V 5 bases and J 4 bases; bases outside gene matches: 10. This CDR3 region has 16 residues. CDR1 and CDR2 from the germline V gene are MDHEN and SYDVKM. This CDR3 is CASSIPPRQGNQPQHF. CDR3 DNA: TGTGCCAGCAGTATTCCCCCGAGACAGGGGAATCAGCCCCAGCATTTT. Looking up the rest from reference TRBV28 and TRBJ1-5 gives the full variable domain: DVKVTQSSRYLVKRTGEKVFLECVQDMDHENMFWYRQDPGLGLRLIYFSYDVKMKEKGDIPEGYSVSREKKERFSLILESASTNQTSMYLCASSIPPRQGNQPQHFGDGTRLSIL.

The gene calls are TRBV10-1 and TRBJ2-7; tentative D call: TRBD1 (5 bases). This CDR3 has 14 residues. Trimming pared 5 bases from V and 0 bases from J, leaving 11 bases between. Germline V gene sequence: CDR1 WNHNN, CDR2 SYGVQD (reference sequence). This CDR3 is CASSTDRNSYEQYF. The CDR3 DNA sequence: TGCGCCAGCAGTACCGACAGAAACTCCTACGAGCAGTACTTC.

Here the CDR3 reads CASSPKTGPYGYTF. In DNA, the CDR3 is TGTGCCAGCAGCCCCAAGACAGGCCCCTATGGCTACACCTTC. The V call is TRBV7-2, the J call TRBJ1-2, with a possible D match to TRBD1 (6 bases). There are 14 residues in the CDR3. Trimming left V 5 bases short and J 4 bases short, with 14 bases between. The germline CDR1 and CDR2 sequences are SGHTA and FQGNSA.